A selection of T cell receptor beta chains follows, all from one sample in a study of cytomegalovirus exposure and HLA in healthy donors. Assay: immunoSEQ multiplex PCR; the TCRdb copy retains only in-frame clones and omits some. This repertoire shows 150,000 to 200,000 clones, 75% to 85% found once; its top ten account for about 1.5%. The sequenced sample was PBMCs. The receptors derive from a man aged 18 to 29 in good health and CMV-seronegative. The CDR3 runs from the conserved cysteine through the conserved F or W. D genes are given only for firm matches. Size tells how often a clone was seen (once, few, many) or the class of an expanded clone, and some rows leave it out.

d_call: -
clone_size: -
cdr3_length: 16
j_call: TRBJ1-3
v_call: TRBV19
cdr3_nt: TGTGCCAGTATCATGCGAGAGGGAAGGTCTGGAAACACCATATATTTT
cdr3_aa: CASIMREGRSGNTIYF

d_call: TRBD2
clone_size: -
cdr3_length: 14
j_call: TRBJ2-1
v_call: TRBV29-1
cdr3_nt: TGCAGCCTTAGCGGGAGAGGGTCCTACAATGAGCAGTTCTTC
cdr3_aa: CSLSGRGSYNEQFF

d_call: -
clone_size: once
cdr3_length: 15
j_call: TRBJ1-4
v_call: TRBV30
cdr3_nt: TGTGCTTTTTTCAAGCAGAAGGCGGCATACGAAAAACTGTTTTTT
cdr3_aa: CAFFKQKAAYEKLFF

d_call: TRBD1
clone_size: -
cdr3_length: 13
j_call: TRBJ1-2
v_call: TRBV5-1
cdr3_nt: TGCGCCAGCAGCTTTGGTCAGGGGGAGGACTACACCTTC
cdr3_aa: CASSFGQGEDYTF

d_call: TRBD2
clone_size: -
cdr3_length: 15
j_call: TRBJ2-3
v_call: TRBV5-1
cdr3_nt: TGCGCCAGCAGCATGGGACTAGCGGTCACAGATACGCAGTATTTT
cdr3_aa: CASSMGLAVTDTQYF

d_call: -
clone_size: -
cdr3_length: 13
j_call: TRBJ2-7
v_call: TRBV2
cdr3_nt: TGTGCCAGCAGGCAAACAGGGTCCAACGAGCAGTACTTC
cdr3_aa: CASRQTGSNEQYF

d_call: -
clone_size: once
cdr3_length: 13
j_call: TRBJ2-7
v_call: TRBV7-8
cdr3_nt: TGTGCCAGCAGCTTAGGGGGCCTCTACGAGCAGTACTTC
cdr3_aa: CASSLGGLYEQYF

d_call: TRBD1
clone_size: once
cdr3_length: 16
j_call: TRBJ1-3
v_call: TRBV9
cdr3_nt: TGTGCCAGCAGCGTCGCGACAGGGAGCTCTGGAAACACCATATATTTT
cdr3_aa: CASSVATGSSGNTIYF

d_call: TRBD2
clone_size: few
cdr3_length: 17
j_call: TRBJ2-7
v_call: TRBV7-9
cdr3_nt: TGTGCCAGCAGCTTACGCGCCGGGACTAGCGGATCCTACGAGCAGTACTTC
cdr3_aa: CASSLRAGTSGSYEQYF

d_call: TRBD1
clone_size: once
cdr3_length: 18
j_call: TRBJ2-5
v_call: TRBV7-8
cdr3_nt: TGTGCCAGCAGCATCCGATCAACTTACAGGGGGCTCGGAGAGACCCAGTACTTC
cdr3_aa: CASSIRSTYRGLGETQYF

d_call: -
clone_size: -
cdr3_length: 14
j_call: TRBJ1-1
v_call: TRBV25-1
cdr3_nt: TGTGCCAGCAGTGATCATCAGGGATGGACTGAAGCTTTCTTT
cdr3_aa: CASSDHQGWTEAFF

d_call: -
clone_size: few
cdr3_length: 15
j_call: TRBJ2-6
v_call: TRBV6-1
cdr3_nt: TGTGCCAGCAGGGAAGGAGGATCTGGGGCCAACGTCCTGACTTTC
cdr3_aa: CASREGGSGANVLTF

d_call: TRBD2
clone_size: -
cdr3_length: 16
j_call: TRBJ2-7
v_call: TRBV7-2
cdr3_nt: TGTGCCAGCAGCTTAGGGTCTAGCGGGAACACCTACGAGCAGTACTTC
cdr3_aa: CASSLGSSGNTYEQYF

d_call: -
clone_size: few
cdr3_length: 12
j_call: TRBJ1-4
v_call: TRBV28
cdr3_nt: TGTGCCAGCAGTCTCAACGGGGAAAAACTGTTTTTT
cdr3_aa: CASSLNGEKLFF

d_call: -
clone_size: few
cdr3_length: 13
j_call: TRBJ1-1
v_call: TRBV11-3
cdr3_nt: TGTGCCAGCAGCACCCGAATTCAGGGCGAAGCTTTCTTT
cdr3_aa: CASSTRIQGEAFF

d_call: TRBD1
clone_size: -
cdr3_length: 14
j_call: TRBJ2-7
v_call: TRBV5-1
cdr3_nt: TGCGCCAGCAGCGAAGGGACAGGCACTCTGGAGCAGTACTTC
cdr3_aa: CASSEGTGTLEQYF

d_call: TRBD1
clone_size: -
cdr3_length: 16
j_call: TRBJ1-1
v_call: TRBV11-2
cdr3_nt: TGTGCCAGCAGTCCAACAGGGGGCAGGGTGGAAACTGAAGCTTTCTTT
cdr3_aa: CASSPTGGRVETEAFF

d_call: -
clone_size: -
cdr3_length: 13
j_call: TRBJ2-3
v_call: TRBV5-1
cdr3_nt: TGCGCCAGCAGGCTAGCGTTCTCAGATACGCAGTATTTT
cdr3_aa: CASRLAFSDTQYF

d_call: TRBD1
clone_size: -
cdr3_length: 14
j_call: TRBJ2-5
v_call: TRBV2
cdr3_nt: TGTGCCAGCAGGCCATCAGGGGGAATAGAGACCCAGTACTTC
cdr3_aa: CASRPSGGIETQYF

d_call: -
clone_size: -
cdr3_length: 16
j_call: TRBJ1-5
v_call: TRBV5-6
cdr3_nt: TGTGCCAGCAGCCTAGGTTATCAGGGAGGGAATCAGCCCCAGCATTTT
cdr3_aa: CASSLGYQGGNQPQHF

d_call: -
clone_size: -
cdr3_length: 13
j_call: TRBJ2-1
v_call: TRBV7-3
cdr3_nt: TGTGCCAGCAGCTTAACTAGGCGGGACGAGCGATTCTTC
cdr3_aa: CASSLTRRDERFF

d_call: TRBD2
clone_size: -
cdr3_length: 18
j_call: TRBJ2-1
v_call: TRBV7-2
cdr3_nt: TGTGCCAGCAGCCCCAGGGGACTAGCGGCTGCCTCCTACAATGAGCAGTTCTTC
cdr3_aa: CASSPRGLAAASYNEQFF

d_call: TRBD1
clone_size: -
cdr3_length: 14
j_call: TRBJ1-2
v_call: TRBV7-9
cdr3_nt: TGTGCCAGCAGTGGGGGACAGGGGGTTTATGGCTACACCTTC
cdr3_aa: CASSGGQGVYGYTF

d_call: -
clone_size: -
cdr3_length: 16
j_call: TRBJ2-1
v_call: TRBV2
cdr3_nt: TGTGCCAGCAGTGTGTGGCCTAGCGCACCGTACAATGAGCAGTTCTTC
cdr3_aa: CASSVWPSAPYNEQFF

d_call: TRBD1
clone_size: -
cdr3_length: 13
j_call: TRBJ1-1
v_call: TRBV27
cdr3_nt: TGTGCCAGCTGGACAGGAGTGAACACTGAAGCTTTCTTT
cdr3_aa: CASWTGVNTEAFF

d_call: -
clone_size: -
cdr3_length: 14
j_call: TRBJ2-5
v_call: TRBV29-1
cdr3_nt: TGCAGCGTTGAAGGGGCGGGGGCACGGGAGACCCAGTACTTC
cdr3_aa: CSVEGAGARETQYF

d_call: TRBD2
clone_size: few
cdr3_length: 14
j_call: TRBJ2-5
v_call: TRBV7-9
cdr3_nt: TGTTCCAGCAGTCGGGAGGGTCCGGTTGGGACCCAGTACTTC
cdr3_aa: CSSSREGPVGTQYF

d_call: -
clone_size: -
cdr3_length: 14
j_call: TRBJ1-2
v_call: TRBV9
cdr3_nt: TGTGCCAGCAGCGTAGCTGGTTGGGGGCACGGCTACACCTTC
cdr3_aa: CASSVAGWGHGYTF

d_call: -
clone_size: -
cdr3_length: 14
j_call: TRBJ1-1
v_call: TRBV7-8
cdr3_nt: TGTGCCAGCACCCGGGACTTAGAAGCCCGTGAAGCTTTCTTT
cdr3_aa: CASTRDLEAREAFF

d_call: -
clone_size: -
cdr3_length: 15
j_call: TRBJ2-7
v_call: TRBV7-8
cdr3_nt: TGTGCCAGCAGCTTATACGCTGATAGCTCCTACGAGCAGTACTTC
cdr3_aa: CASSLYADSSYEQYF

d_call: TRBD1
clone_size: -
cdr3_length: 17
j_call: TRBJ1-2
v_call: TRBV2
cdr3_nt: TGTGCCAGCAGAAGGTTGGTCGGGACAGGGCTGAACTATGGCTACACCTTC
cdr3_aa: CASRRLVGTGLNYGYTF

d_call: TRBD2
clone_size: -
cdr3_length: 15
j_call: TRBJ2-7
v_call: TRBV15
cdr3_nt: TGTGCCACCAGCAGACTAGCGGGAGTTTTGTACGAGCAGTACTTC
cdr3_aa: CATSRLAGVLYEQYF

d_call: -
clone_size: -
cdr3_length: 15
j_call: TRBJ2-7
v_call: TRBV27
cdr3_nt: TGTGCCAGCAGTTTATCCCAGACAGGGAGGAGCGAGCAGTACTTC
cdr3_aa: CASSLSQTGRSEQYF

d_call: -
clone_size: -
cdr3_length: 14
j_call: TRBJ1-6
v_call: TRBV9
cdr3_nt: TGTGCCAGCAGCGCGACAGGATTTGATTCACCCCTCCACTTT
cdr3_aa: CASSATGFDSPLHF

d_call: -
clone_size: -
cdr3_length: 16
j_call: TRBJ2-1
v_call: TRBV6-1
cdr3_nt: TGTGCCAGCAGTGAAGATATGGGGAGCTCCTACAATGAGCAGTTCTTC
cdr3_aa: CASSEDMGSSYNEQFF

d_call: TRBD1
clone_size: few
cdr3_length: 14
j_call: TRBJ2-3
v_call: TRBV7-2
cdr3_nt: TGTGCCAGCAGCCACCGGGACAGAGGGGATACGCAGTATTTT
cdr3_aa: CASSHRDRGDTQYF

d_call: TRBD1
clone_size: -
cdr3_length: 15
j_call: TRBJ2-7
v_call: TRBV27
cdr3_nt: TGTGCCAGCACCTCCTCGGGACAGGGTCTCTACGAGCAGTACTTC
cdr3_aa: CASTSSGQGLYEQYF

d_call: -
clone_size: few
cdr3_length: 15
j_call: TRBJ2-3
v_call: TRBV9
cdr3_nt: TGTGCCAGCAGCGTAGTGGCTGCTGGTCCAGATACGCAGTATTTT
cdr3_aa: CASSVVAAGPDTQYF

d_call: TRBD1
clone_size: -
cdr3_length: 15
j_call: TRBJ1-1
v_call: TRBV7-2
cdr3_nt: TGTGCCAGCAGCTCCCGACAGGGGGCATACACTGAAGCTTTCTTT
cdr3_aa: CASSSRQGAYTEAFF

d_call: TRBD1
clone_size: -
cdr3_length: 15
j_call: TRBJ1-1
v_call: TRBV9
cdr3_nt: TGTGCCAGCAGCGCCCATGGGACAGGGGACACTGAAGCTTTCTTT
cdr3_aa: CASSAHGTGDTEAFF

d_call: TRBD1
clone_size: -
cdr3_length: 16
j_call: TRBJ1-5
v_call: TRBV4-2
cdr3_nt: TGTGCCAGCAGCCTACAAACTACAGGGGGCAATCAGCCCCAGCATTTT
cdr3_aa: CASSLQTTGGNQPQHF

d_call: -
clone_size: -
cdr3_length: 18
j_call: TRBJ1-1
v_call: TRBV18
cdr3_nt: TGTGCCAGCTCACCATCTTGGACATTCCAATCAGAGGACACTGAAGCTTTCTTT
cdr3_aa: CASSPSWTFQSEDTEAFF

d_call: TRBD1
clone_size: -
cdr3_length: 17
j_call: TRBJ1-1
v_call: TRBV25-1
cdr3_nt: TGTGCCAGCAGTGAGGATGACAGGGTATTATATAACACTGAAGCTTTCTTT
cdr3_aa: CASSEDDRVLYNTEAFF

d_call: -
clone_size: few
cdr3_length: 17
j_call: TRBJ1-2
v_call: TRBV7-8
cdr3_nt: TGTGCCAGCAGCTTAGGGGACCCACCGGGGGCTAACTATGGCTACACCTTC
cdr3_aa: CASSLGDPPGANYGYTF

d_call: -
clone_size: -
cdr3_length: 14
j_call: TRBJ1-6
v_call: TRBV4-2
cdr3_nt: TGTGCCAGCAGCCAATACCGCCTAAATTCACCCCTCCACTTT
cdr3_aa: CASSQYRLNSPLHF

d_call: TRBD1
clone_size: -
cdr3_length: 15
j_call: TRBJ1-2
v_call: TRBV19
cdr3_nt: TGTGCCAGTAGTCCAAGGACAGGGATCGGCTATGGCTACACCTTC
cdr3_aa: CASSPRTGIGYGYTF

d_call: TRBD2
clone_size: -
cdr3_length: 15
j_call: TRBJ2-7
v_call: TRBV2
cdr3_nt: TGTGCCAGCAGTGATTTGACTAGCGGGAGTTACGAGCAGTACTTC
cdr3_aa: CASSDLTSGSYEQYF

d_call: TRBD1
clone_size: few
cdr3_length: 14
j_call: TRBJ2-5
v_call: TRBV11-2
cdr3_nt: TGTGCCAGCAGCCCGGGACAGGGGACAGAGACCCAGTACTTC
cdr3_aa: CASSPGQGTETQYF

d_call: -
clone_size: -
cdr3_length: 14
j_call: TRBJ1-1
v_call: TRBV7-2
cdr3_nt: TGTGCCAGCAGCCAACAGACCGATAACACTGAAGCTTTCTTT
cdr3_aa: CASSQQTDNTEAFF

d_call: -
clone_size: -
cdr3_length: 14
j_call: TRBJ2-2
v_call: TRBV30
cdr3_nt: TGTGCCTGGAGTGGAGGCACAAGGGGCGGGGAGCTGTTTTTT
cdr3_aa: CAWSGGTRGGELFF

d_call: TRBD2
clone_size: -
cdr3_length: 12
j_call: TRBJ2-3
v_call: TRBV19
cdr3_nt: TGTGCCAGCCGGCGGGGGTCAGATACGCAGTATTTT
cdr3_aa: CASRRGSDTQYF

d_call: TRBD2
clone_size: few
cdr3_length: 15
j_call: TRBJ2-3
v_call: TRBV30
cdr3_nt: TGTGCCTGGAGCCGGGGGGGAACTAGCACAGATACGCAGTATTTT
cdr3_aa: CAWSRGGTSTDTQYF

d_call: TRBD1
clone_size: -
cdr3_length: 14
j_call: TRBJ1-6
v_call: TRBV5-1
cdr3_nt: TGCGCCAGCAGCTGGGGACAGAATAATTCACCCCTCCACTTT
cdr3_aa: CASSWGQNNSPLHF

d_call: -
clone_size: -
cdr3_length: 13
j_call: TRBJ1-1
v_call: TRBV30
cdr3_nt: TGTGCCTGGGCGACAAATACGAACACTGAAGCTTTCTTT
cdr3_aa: CAWATNTNTEAFF

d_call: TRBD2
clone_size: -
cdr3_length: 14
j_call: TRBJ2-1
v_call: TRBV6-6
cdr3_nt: TGTGCCAGCAGGTTAGCGGGAGCAGCGAATGAGCAGTTCTTC
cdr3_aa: CASRLAGAANEQFF

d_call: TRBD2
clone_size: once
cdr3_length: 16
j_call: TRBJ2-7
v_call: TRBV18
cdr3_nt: TGTGCCAGCTCACCACCCGGGACTAGCGGTTCCTACGAGCAGTACTTC
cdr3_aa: CASSPPGTSGSYEQYF

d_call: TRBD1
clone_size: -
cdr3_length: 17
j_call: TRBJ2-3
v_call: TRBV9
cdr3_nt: TGTGCCAGCAGCCCTCGCCGGACAGGGGGAGGCACAGATACGCAGTATTTT
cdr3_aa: CASSPRRTGGGTDTQYF

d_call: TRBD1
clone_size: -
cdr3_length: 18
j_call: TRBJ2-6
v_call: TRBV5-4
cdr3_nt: TGTGCCAGCAGCTTGGGTGGGAAGGGGGCAGGTGGGGCCAACGTCCTGACTTTC
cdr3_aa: CASSLGGKGAGGANVLTF

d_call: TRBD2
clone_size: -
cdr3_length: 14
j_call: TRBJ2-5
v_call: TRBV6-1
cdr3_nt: TGTGCCAGCACCGGACTAGCGGGGGGGACGACCCAGTACTTC
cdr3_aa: CASTGLAGGTTQYF